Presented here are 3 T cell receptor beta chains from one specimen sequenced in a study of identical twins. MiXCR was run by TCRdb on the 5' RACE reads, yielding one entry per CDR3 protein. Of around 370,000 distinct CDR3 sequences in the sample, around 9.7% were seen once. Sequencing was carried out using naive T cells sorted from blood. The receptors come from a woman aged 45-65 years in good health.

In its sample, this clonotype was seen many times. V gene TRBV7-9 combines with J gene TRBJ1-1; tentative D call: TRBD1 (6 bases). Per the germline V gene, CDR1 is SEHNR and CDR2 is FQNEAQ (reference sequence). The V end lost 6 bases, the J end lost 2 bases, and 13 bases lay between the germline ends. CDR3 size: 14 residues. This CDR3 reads CASRPGQLNTEAFF. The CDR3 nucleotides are TGTGCCAGCAGGCCGGGACAACTAAACACTGAAGCTTTCTTT.

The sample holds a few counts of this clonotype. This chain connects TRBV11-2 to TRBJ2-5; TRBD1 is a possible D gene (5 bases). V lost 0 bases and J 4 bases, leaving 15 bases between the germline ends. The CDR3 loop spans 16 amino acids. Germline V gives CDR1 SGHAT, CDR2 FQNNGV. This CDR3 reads CASSLDFRGMRETQYF. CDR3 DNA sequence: TGTGCCAGCAGCTTAGATTTTAGGGGTATGCGAGAGACCCAGTACTTC.

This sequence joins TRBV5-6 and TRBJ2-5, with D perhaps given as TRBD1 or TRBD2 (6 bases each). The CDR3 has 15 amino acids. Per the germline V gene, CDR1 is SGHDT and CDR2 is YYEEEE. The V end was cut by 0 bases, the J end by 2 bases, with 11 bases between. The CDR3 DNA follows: TGTGCCAGCAGCTTGGTACAGGGAGGTCAAGAGACCCAGTACTTC. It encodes CASSLVQGGQETQYF.